This T cell receptor beta chain originates from a study of shared clonotypes between healthy human individuals. Study-level information: Three plates each covered CD4 naive and memory; CD8 naive two, CD8 memory one. The study's findings and limits: The low donor count limited represented genetic and exposure-history diversity. Naive subsets generally had larger estimated richness than memory subsets.

CDR3 length: 16 amino acids. The germline V gene has CDR1 PRHDT and CDR2 FYEKMQ (reference sequence). J lost 4 bases, V lost 2 bases, and 11 bases had no gene match. Deep-level running was used for the assay. Produced via immunoSEQ multiplex PCR; TCRdb's table is partial and in-frame only. The sample records some 1,900,000 clones, just under 95% being singletons. As concerns this clone: Its antigen is unidentified.

Naive CD8 cells lacked CD45RO, underwent positive selection for CCR7 and left out terminally differentiated effector memory CD45RA+ cells. The V and J genes are TRBV13 and TRBJ2-7; 7 nucleotides agree with TRBD2. Source material: naive CD8+ T cells sorted from blood. The sequence came from a man in his late teens or twenties in good health. The chain's CDR3 is CASSLFQWEGRYEQYF. Written as DNA, the CDR3 is TGTGCCAGCAGCTTATTCCAGTGGGAGGGTAGGTACGAGCAGTACTTC.